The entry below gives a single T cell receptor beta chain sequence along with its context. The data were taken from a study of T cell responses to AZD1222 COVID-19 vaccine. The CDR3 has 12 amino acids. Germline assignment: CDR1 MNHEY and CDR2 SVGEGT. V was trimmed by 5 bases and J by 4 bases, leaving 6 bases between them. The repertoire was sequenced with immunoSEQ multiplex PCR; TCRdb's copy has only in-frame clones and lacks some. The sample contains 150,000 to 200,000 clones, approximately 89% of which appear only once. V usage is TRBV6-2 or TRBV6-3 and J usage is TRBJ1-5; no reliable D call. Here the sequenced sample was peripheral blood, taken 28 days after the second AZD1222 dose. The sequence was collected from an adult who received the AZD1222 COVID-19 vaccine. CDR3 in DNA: TGTGCCAGCAGTCGGAGGAATCAGCCCCAGCATTTT. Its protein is CASSRRNQPQHF.